This is a list of T cell receptor beta chains from one sample in a study of early T cells in non-severe SARS-CoV-2 infection. Using its own MiXCR run on the 5' RACE reads, TCRdb lists one record per CDR3 protein. In the table there are 75,000 to 100,000 distinct CDR3 sequences, around a sixth of which are singletons. Source material: whole blood. The source is an adult who was a healthcare worker with PCR-confirmed SARS-CoV-2 infection or an uninfected control (not recorded which). Both conserved end residues are part of each CDR3. A D gene is named only where the DNA matches it firmly. Clone size, where shown, is once, few, many, or a class for clones that have expanded.

size: -; J: TRBJ2-3; length: 13; D: -; V: TRBV11-2; DNA: TGTGCCAGCAGCTTAGGGGGCTCGGATACGCAGTATTTT; CDR3: CASSLGGSDTQYF
size: -; J: TRBJ2-6; length: 15; D: -; V: TRBV6-5; DNA: TGTGCCAGCAGTTACGAGGAGTCTGGGGCCAACGTCCTGACTTTC; CDR3: CASSYEESGANVLTF
size: -; J: TRBJ1-1; length: 13; D: -; V: TRBV20-1; DNA: TGCAGTGCTGAGCCAGGCGGCGACACTGAAGCTTTCTTT; CDR3: CSAEPGGDTEAFF
size: many; J: TRBJ2-5; length: 14; D: -; V: TRBV10-1; DNA: TGCGCCAGCAGTGAGTCCGGGGCTCAAGAGACCCAGTACTTC; CDR3: CASSESGAQETQYF
size: once; J: TRBJ2-7; length: 15; D: -; V: TRBV4-3; DNA: TGCGCCAGCAGCCAAGAGTGGGGCCCCCGTTACAAGCAGTACTTC; CDR3: CASSQEWGPRYKQYF
size: few; J: TRBJ2-7; length: 14; D: TRBD1; V: TRBV28; DNA: TGTGCCAGCACCAGGACAGGGGTGACTTACGAGCAGTACTTC; CDR3: CASTRTGVTYEQYF
size: -; J: TRBJ2-4; length: 16; D: TRBD2; V: TRBV12-3/TRBV12-4; DNA: TGTGCCAGCAGTTACTCCCGGGAGGGCCTAAAAAACATTCAGTACTTC; CDR3: CASSYSREGLKNIQYF
size: few; J: TRBJ1-1; length: 16; D: -; V: TRBV28; DNA: TGTGCCAGCAGTTCTCTCGACGCCACGGTGAACACTGAAGCTTTCTTT; CDR3: CASSSLDATVNTEAFF
size: few; J: TRBJ2-1; length: 13; D: -; V: TRBV6-5; DNA: TGTGCCAGCAGTTCCGACAGTTACAATGAGCAGTTCTTC; CDR3: CASSSDSYNEQFF
size: few; J: TRBJ1-1; length: 15; D: -; V: TRBV10-1; DNA: TGCGCCAGCAGTGAGAGCCACATCGAGGGCACTGAAGCTTTCTTT; CDR3: CASSESHIEGTEAFF
size: -; J: TRBJ2-1; length: 15; D: TRBD2; V: TRBV29-1; DNA: TGCAGCGTTGGGAGGACTAGCGGGAGGAACGATGAGCAGTTCTTC; CDR3: CSVGRTSGRNDEQFF
size: many; J: TRBJ2-3; length: 14; D: -; V: TRBV20-1; DNA: TGCAGTGCTAGAGAAGGAGGGCCGGGGGATACGCAGTATTTT; CDR3: CSAREGGPGDTQYF
size: -; J: TRBJ2-2; length: 13; D: -; V: TRBV27; DNA: TGTGCCAGCAGTTTACGGGGCACCGGGGAGCTGTTTTTT; CDR3: CASSLRGTGELFF
size: few; J: TRBJ2-7; length: 15; D: -; V: TRBV7-9; DNA: TGTGCCAGCAGCTTAGATGTACAGACGATTGACGAGCAGTACTTC; CDR3: CASSLDVQTIDEQYF
size: few; J: TRBJ2-2; length: 13; D: -; V: TRBV10-2; DNA: TGCGCTACGAACAGGGTGGACACCGGGGAGCTGTTTTTT; CDR3: CATNRVDTGELFF
size: many; J: TRBJ2-7; length: 12; D: -; V: TRBV6-6; DNA: TGTGCCAGCAGCCCACAATCCTACGAGCAGTACTTC; CDR3: CASSPQSYEQYF
size: many; J: TRBJ1-5; length: 15; D: -; V: TRBV12-3/TRBV12-4; DNA: TGTGCCAGCAGTTTAGGGGGGAATAGCAATCAGCCCCAGCATTTT; CDR3: CASSLGGNSNQPQHF
size: -; J: TRBJ2-7; length: 12; D: TRBD1; V: TRBV20-1; DNA: TGCAGTGCTACTGGGACAGCCCCAGAGCAGTACTTC; CDR3: CSATGTAPEQYF
size: many; J: TRBJ2-7; length: 13; D: -; V: TRBV3-1; DNA: TGTGCCAGCAGCCAATACGGGACCAACGAGCAGTACTTC; CDR3: CASSQYGTNEQYF
size: many; J: TRBJ1-5; length: 13; D: -; V: TRBV7-2; DNA: TGTGCCAGCAGCTTCAGGACAGAACAGCCCCAGCATTTT; CDR3: CASSFRTEQPQHF
size: -; J: TRBJ2-1; length: 13; D: TRBD1; V: TRBV29-1; DNA: TGCAGCGTTGATAGACAGGGGGTAGGAGAGCAGTTCTTC; CDR3: CSVDRQGVGEQFF
size: -; J: TRBJ2-3; length: 13; D: TRBD2; V: TRBV20-1; DNA: TGCAGTGCTCGGCGGGGGGGCGCAGATACGCAGTATTTT; CDR3: CSARRGGADTQYF
size: many; J: TRBJ2-7; length: 17; D: TRBD1; V: TRBV6-5; DNA: TGTGCCAGCAAACCTCGACCGGGGGACAGGGATACCTACGAGCAGTACTTC; CDR3: CASKPRPGDRDTYEQYF
size: -; J: TRBJ2-2; length: 17; D: TRBD1; V: TRBV14; DNA: TGTGCCAGCAGCGACCCGGACAGGGCAAAGAACACCGGGGAGCTGTTTTTT; CDR3: CASSDPDRAKNTGELFF
size: few; J: TRBJ1-1; length: 14; D: -; V: TRBV20-1; DNA: TGCAGTGCTAGAGAGTTAACAGGCCCCCGAGGGGCTTTCTTT; CDR3: CSARELTGPRGAFF
size: -; J: TRBJ1-3; length: 17; D: -; V: TRBV9; DNA: TGTGCCAGCAGCGCGCGAGACAGACCAGACTCTGGAAACACCATATATTTT; CDR3: CASSARDRPDSGNTIYF
size: -; J: TRBJ2-7; length: 13; D: -; V: TRBV29-1; DNA: TGCAGCGTTGAAGATATGTCGTCCTACGAGCAGTACTTC; CDR3: CSVEDMSSYEQYF
size: many; J: TRBJ2-5; length: 12; D: -; V: TRBV28; DNA: TGTGCCAGCAGGTCTAGCGTGAAGACCCAGTACTTC; CDR3: CASRSSVKTQYF
size: many; J: TRBJ2-1; length: 15; D: -; V: TRBV12-3/TRBV12-4; DNA: TGTGCCAGCAGTTTATGGACTCCCTCCTACAATGAGCAGTTCTTC; CDR3: CASSLWTPSYNEQFF
size: few; J: TRBJ1-2; length: 13; D: -; V: TRBV18; DNA: TGTGCCAGCTCACCACCGGGGGGCTATGGCTACACCTTC; CDR3: CASSPPGGYGYTF
size: -; J: TRBJ2-7; length: 14; D: TRBD2; V: TRBV9; DNA: TGTGCCAGCAGCGTAGCTGGGAGGGACTACGAGCAGTACTTC; CDR3: CASSVAGRDYEQYF
size: -; J: TRBJ1-6; length: 16; D: -; V: TRBV28; DNA: TGTGCCAGCACCGCCCGCGCGAGGAGGGGTAATTCACCCCTCCACTTT; CDR3: CASTARARRGNSPLHF
size: -; J: TRBJ2-1; length: 16; D: -; V: TRBV7-2; DNA: TGTGCCAGCAGTATCCGGGGTCGGGGATCCTACAATGAGCAGTTCTTC; CDR3: CASSIRGRGSYNEQFF
size: few; J: TRBJ2-3; length: 17; D: TRBD1; V: TRBV28; DNA: TGTGCCAGCAGTACACCGACAGGGGGCTCAAGGGCAGATACGCAGTATTTT; CDR3: CASSTPTGGSRADTQYF
size: few; J: TRBJ2-7; length: 15; D: -; V: TRBV6-2/TRBV6-3; DNA: TGTGCCAGCAGTCGGACGGTAGATAGCTCCTACGAGCAGTACTTC; CDR3: CASSRTVDSSYEQYF